Listed below are T cell receptor beta chains from one sample, sequenced in a study of tumour-infiltrating T cells in Burkitt lymphoma. Clones were sequenced by immunoSEQ multiplex PCR, and TCRdb holds only the in-frame ones, with some missing. The table records 7,000 or so clones, about a sixth of them present only once. Sequencing was done on a sample of tumor tissue. The source is a human donor with diffuse large B-cell lymphoma. Each CDR3 is given with its conserved first and last residue. The D gene is left open where the match is weak. Size tells how often a clone was seen (once, few, many) or the class of an expanded clone, and some rows leave it out.

d_call: NA; v_call: TRBV2; clone_size: few; j_call: TRBJ2-1; cdr3_aa: CASSEGGGTYNEQFF; cdr3_nt: TGTGCCAGCAGTGAAGGGGGCGGAACCTACAATGAGCAGTTCTTC
d_call: TRBD1; v_call: TRBV29-1; clone_size: NA; j_call: TRBJ2-7; cdr3_aa: CSVAPGTEYEQYF; cdr3_nt: TGCAGCGTTGCCCCCGGGACAGAGTACGAGCAGTACTTC
d_call: NA; v_call: TRBV6-5; clone_size: few; j_call: TRBJ2-5; cdr3_aa: CASSYLVSETQYF; cdr3_nt: TGTGCCAGCAGTTACTTAGTCTCAGAGACCCAGTACTTC
d_call: NA; v_call: TRBV5-1; clone_size: NA; j_call: TRBJ2-3; cdr3_aa: CANSLGTGMVDTQYF; cdr3_nt: TGCGCCAACAGCTTAGGAACAGGGATGGTTGATACGCAGTATTTT
d_call: TRBD1; v_call: TRBV6-5; clone_size: few; j_call: TRBJ2-5; cdr3_aa: CASSHQGAGETQYF; cdr3_nt: TGTGCCAGCAGTCATCAGGGGGCAGGGGAGACCCAGTACTTC
d_call: NA; v_call: TRBV15; clone_size: few; j_call: TRBJ1-3; cdr3_aa: CATSRDIGSGNTIYF; cdr3_nt: TGTGCCACCAGCAGAGACATTGGATCTGGAAACACCATATATTTT
d_call: NA; v_call: TRBV29-1; clone_size: medium-sized; j_call: TRBJ2-1; cdr3_aa: CSAASNEQFF; cdr3_nt: TGCAGCGCCGCCTCCAATGAGCAGTTCTTC
d_call: NA; v_call: TRBV6-5; clone_size: few; j_call: TRBJ2-3; cdr3_aa: CASSYSKGVTDTQYF; cdr3_nt: TGTGCCAGCAGTTACTCGAAAGGGGTCACAGATACGCAGTATTTT
d_call: NA; v_call: TRBV6-5; clone_size: few; j_call: TRBJ1-1; cdr3_aa: CASSLFLNTEAFF; cdr3_nt: TGTGCCAGCAGTTTATTCCTGAACACTGAAGCTTTCTTT
d_call: NA; v_call: TRBV19; clone_size: few; j_call: TRBJ1-2; cdr3_aa: CASKRTEGSGYTF; cdr3_nt: TGTGCCAGTAAACGGACGGAGGGCAGTGGCTACACCTTC
d_call: NA; v_call: TRBV20-1; clone_size: few; j_call: TRBJ1-2; cdr3_aa: CSGTTNYGYTF; cdr3_nt: TGCAGTGGGACAACTAACTATGGCTACACCTTC
d_call: TRBD1; v_call: TRBV30; clone_size: NA; j_call: TRBJ1-1; cdr3_aa: CAWSLGQGVTEAFF; cdr3_nt: TGTGCCTGGAGTTTAGGACAGGGGGTCACTGAAGCTTTCTTT
d_call: NA; v_call: TRBV7-9; clone_size: few; j_call: TRBJ1-4; cdr3_aa: CASSYRLGPPEEKLFF; cdr3_nt: TGTGCCAGCAGCTACCGATTGGGACCCCCGGAGGAAAAACTGTTTTTT
d_call: NA; v_call: TRBV29-1; clone_size: few; j_call: TRBJ1-2; cdr3_aa: CSATRDPRRVTF; cdr3_nt: TGCAGCGCGACCCGGGACCCCCGTCGCGTAACCTTC
d_call: NA; v_call: TRBV9; clone_size: NA; j_call: TRBJ2-7; cdr3_aa: CASSVEWDPYEQYF; cdr3_nt: TGTGCCAGCAGCGTAGAGTGGGACCCCTACGAGCAGTACTTC
d_call: NA; v_call: TRBV13; clone_size: NA; j_call: TRBJ1-2; cdr3_aa: CASSTLNYGYTF; cdr3_nt: TGTGCCAGTAGTACACTGAACTATGGCTACACCTTC
d_call: NA; v_call: TRBV18; clone_size: NA; j_call: TRBJ2-5; cdr3_aa: CASSPAPPTREETQYF; cdr3_nt: TGTGCCAGCTCACCTGCTCCACCGACTAGGGAAGAGACCCAGTACTTC
d_call: TRBD2; v_call: TRBV6-5; clone_size: few; j_call: TRBJ2-7; cdr3_aa: CASSYLGLAAYEQYF; cdr3_nt: TGTGCCAGCAGTTACCTGGGACTAGCGGCCTACGAGCAGTACTTC
d_call: TRBD2; v_call: TRBV18; clone_size: few; j_call: TRBJ2-2; cdr3_aa: CASSRTGLEGAGELFF; cdr3_nt: TGTGCCAGCTCCCGCACGGGACTAGAAGGAGCCGGGGAGCTGTTTTTT
d_call: NA; v_call: TRBV13; clone_size: few; j_call: TRBJ2-7; cdr3_aa: CASSLGRAREQYF; cdr3_nt: TGTGCCAGCAGCTTAGGCAGGGCCCGGGAGCAGTACTTC
d_call: NA; v_call: TRBV6-5; clone_size: few; j_call: TRBJ1-4; cdr3_aa: CASSYSDSATNEKLFF; cdr3_nt: TGTGCCAGCAGTTACTCCGACAGTGCAACTAATGAAAAACTGTTTTTT
d_call: TRBD1; v_call: TRBV18; clone_size: NA; j_call: TRBJ1-5; cdr3_aa: CASSRAGQGYQPQHF; cdr3_nt: TGTGCCAGCTCACGAGCGGGACAGGGCTATCAGCCCCAGCATTTT
d_call: NA; v_call: TRBV21-1; clone_size: NA; j_call: TRBJ2-1; cdr3_aa: CASSAQGANEQFF; cdr3_nt: TGTGCCAGCAGCGCACAGGGGGCTAATGAGCAGTTCTTC
d_call: NA; v_call: TRBV11-2; clone_size: few; j_call: TRBJ2-1; cdr3_aa: CASSPTLPAYNEQFF; cdr3_nt: TGTGCCAGCAGCCCCACCTTACCTGCGTACAATGAGCAGTTCTTC
d_call: TRBD2; v_call: TRBV27; clone_size: few; j_call: TRBJ2-3; cdr3_aa: CASSLTEREVNADTQYF; cdr3_nt: TGTGCCAGCAGTTTAACGGAGCGGGAGGTTAATGCAGATACGCAGTATTTT
d_call: NA; v_call: TRBV6-5; clone_size: NA; j_call: TRBJ1-5; cdr3_aa: CASSLGSNQPQHF; cdr3_nt: TGTGCCAGCAGTCTCGGTAGCAATCAGCCCCAGCATTTT
d_call: NA; v_call: TRBV15; clone_size: NA; j_call: TRBJ2-7; cdr3_aa: CATSSESSGYEQYF; cdr3_nt: TGTGCCACCAGCAGCGAGTCAAGTGGGTACGAGCAGTACTTC
d_call: TRBD2; v_call: TRBV5-1; clone_size: few; j_call: TRBJ2-5; cdr3_aa: CASSSYTSGIGETQYF; cdr3_nt: TGCGCCAGCAGCTCATACACTAGCGGGATAGGAGAGACCCAGTACTTC
d_call: NA; v_call: TRBV5-1; clone_size: few; j_call: TRBJ2-1; cdr3_aa: CASSLVGDSYNEQFF; cdr3_nt: TGCGCCAGCAGCTTAGTTGGAGACTCCTACAATGAGCAGTTCTTC
d_call: NA; v_call: TRBV5-1; clone_size: few; j_call: TRBJ2-2; cdr3_aa: CASSPWTENTGELFF; cdr3_nt: TGCGCCAGCAGCCCCTGGACAGAGAACACCGGGGAGCTGTTTTTT
d_call: TRBD2; v_call: TRBV9; clone_size: few; j_call: TRBJ2-5; cdr3_aa: CASSATSGRQETQYF; cdr3_nt: TGTGCCAGCAGCGCAACTAGCGGGAGGCAAGAGACCCAGTACTTC
d_call: NA; v_call: TRBV2; clone_size: NA; j_call: TRBJ1-1; cdr3_aa: CASSEGAAEAFF; cdr3_nt: TGTGCCAGCAGTGAAGGAGCCGCTGAAGCTTTCTTT
d_call: TRBD2; v_call: TRBV29-1; clone_size: NA; j_call: TRBJ2-3; cdr3_aa: CSVGRAEKDTQYF; cdr3_nt: TGCAGCGTAGGGAGGGCCGAGAAAGATACGCAGTATTTT
d_call: TRBD2; v_call: TRBV7-9; clone_size: few; j_call: TRBJ2-7; cdr3_aa: CASSLGLAGMSYEQYF; cdr3_nt: TGTGCCAGCAGCTTAGGGCTAGCGGGAATGTCCTACGAGCAGTACTTC
d_call: TRBD1; v_call: TRBV11-1; clone_size: NA; j_call: TRBJ1-4; cdr3_aa: CASSPWDSEKLFF; cdr3_nt: TGTGCCAGCAGCCCCTGGGACAGTGAAAAACTGTTTTTT
d_call: TRBD1; v_call: TRBV5-6; clone_size: few; j_call: TRBJ2-1; cdr3_aa: CASSLGQGYNEQFF; cdr3_nt: TGTGCCAGCAGCTTGGGACAGGGGTACAATGAGCAGTTCTTC
d_call: TRBD1; v_call: TRBV7-6; clone_size: few; j_call: TRBJ2-3; cdr3_aa: CASSFPRTGGESDTQYF; cdr3_nt: TGTGCCAGCAGCTTCCCACGGACAGGGGGAGAATCAGATACGCAGTATTTT
d_call: TRBD2; v_call: TRBV9; clone_size: few; j_call: TRBJ2-1; cdr3_aa: CASSVGGRGTYNEQFF; cdr3_nt: TGTGCCAGCAGCGTAGGCGGGAGGGGTACCTACAATGAGCAGTTCTTC
d_call: NA; v_call: TRBV7-2; clone_size: NA; j_call: TRBJ2-7; cdr3_aa: CASSPAYEQYF; cdr3_nt: TGTGCCAGCAGCCCCGCCTACGAGCAGTACTTC
d_call: NA; v_call: TRBV6-5; clone_size: NA; j_call: TRBJ2-7; cdr3_aa: CASSYGWGSYEQYF; cdr3_nt: TGTGCCAGCAGTTATGGATGGGGCTCCTACGAGCAGTACTTC
d_call: TRBD1; v_call: TRBV14; clone_size: few; j_call: TRBJ2-5; cdr3_aa: CASSKTGHQETQYF; cdr3_nt: TGTGCCAGCAGCAAGACAGGGCATCAAGAGACCCAGTACTTC
d_call: NA; v_call: TRBV7-2; clone_size: few; j_call: TRBJ2-1; cdr3_aa: CASSTTGGYYNEQFF; cdr3_nt: TGTGCCAGCAGCACGACAGGAGGTTACTACAATGAGCAGTTCTTC
d_call: NA; v_call: TRBV21-1; clone_size: NA; j_call: TRBJ2-1; cdr3_aa: CASSKSGKRRGLIHEQFF; cdr3_nt: TGTGCCAGCAGCAAAAGCGGTAAAAGAAGGGGGCTAATTCATGAGCAGTTCTTC
d_call: NA; v_call: TRBV29-1; clone_size: few; j_call: TRBJ1-5; cdr3_aa: CSVADRYSNQPQHF; cdr3_nt: TGCAGCGTTGCAGACAGGTATAGCAATCAGCCCCAGCATTTT
d_call: TRBD1; v_call: TRBV5-3; clone_size: NA; j_call: TRBJ1-5; cdr3_aa: CARSLTRDPGGELVVRNQPQHF; cdr3_nt: TGTGCCAGAAGCTTGACTAGGGATCCAGGGGGCGAGTTAGTAGTGCGCAATCAGCCCCAGCATTTT
d_call: NA; v_call: TRBV4-1; clone_size: once; j_call: TRBJ2-7; cdr3_aa: CASSQDPGSPEQYF; cdr3_nt: TGCGCCAGCAGCCAAGACCCGGGGTCCCCCGAGCAGTACTTC
d_call: NA; v_call: TRBV7-9; clone_size: NA; j_call: TRBJ2-1; cdr3_aa: CASSLAGSFYNEQFF; cdr3_nt: TGTGCCAGCAGCTTGGCAGGATCGTTTTACAATGAGCAGTTCTTC
d_call: NA; v_call: TRBV7-2; clone_size: once; j_call: TRBJ2-7; cdr3_aa: CASSLGRGSYEQYF; cdr3_nt: TGTGCCAGCAGCTTAGGTCGCGGCTCCTACGAGCAGTACTTC
d_call: TRBD2; v_call: TRBV29-1; clone_size: NA; j_call: TRBJ2-1; cdr3_aa: CSVGGTSGSGYEQFF; cdr3_nt: TGCAGCGTGGGGGGGACTAGCGGGAGTGGCTATGAGCAGTTCTTC
d_call: NA; v_call: TRBV18; clone_size: NA; j_call: TRBJ1-1; cdr3_aa: CASSPLTGDTEAFF; cdr3_nt: TGTGCCAGCTCACCACTGACAGGAGACACTGAAGCTTTCTTT
d_call: NA; v_call: TRBV6-4; clone_size: few; j_call: TRBJ2-1; cdr3_aa: CASGGALGGDNEQFF; cdr3_nt: TGTGCCAGCGGGGGCGCTCTAGGAGGGGACAATGAGCAGTTCTTC
d_call: TRBD2; v_call: TRBV10-3; clone_size: NA; j_call: TRBJ2-2; cdr3_aa: CAISLAGSLTGELFF; cdr3_nt: TGTGCCATCAGTCTAGCGGGATCCCTCACCGGGGAGCTGTTTTTT
d_call: NA; v_call: TRBV18; clone_size: NA; j_call: TRBJ2-1; cdr3_aa: CASSPPASSSEQFF; cdr3_nt: TGTGCCAGCTCACCACCGGCTAGCTCCAGTGAGCAGTTCTTC
d_call: TRBD2; v_call: TRBV15; clone_size: NA; j_call: TRBJ2-1; cdr3_aa: CATSRDWTSGNPEQFF; cdr3_nt: TGTGCCACCAGCAGAGATTGGACTAGCGGGAATCCTGAGCAGTTCTTC
d_call: NA; v_call: TRBV10-3; clone_size: NA; j_call: TRBJ2-5; cdr3_aa: CAISPGGSRETQYF; cdr3_nt: TGTGCCATCAGTCCCGGGGGAAGTCGGGAGACCCAGTACTTC
d_call: TRBD2; v_call: TRBV5-5; clone_size: NA; j_call: TRBJ2-7; cdr3_aa: CASSLSLAESSYEQYF; cdr3_nt: TGTGCCAGCAGCTTGTCCCTAGCGGAGTCCTCCTACGAGCAGTACTTC
d_call: TRBD2; v_call: TRBV5-4; clone_size: few; j_call: TRBJ2-1; cdr3_aa: CASRPGTGLAANNEQFF; cdr3_nt: TGTGCCAGCAGACCCGGAACGGGACTAGCGGCAAACAATGAGCAGTTCTTC